The following is a TCR beta chain sequence with its context. These data are taken from a study of CD8+ T cells in alopecia areata. Overall study context: Tofacitinib was taken orally by treated patients, and the dose was 5 to 10 mg twice daily.

Reverse transcribed after extraction, RNA yielded cDNA as the sequencing template. Sequencing was performed with immunoSEQ multiplex PCR; in TCRdb, only in-frame clones are kept and a portion is missing. The table has around 140,000 clones, roughly 61% seen once. There are 13 residues in the CDR3. The germline gives CDR1 MGHDK, CDR2 SYGVNS. Trimming pared 3 bases from V and 8 bases from J, leaving 13 bases between. Peripheral blood and lesional scalp punch biopsies were taken from alopecia areata patients. J is TRBJ1-2 and V is TRBV25-1; the D gene is possibly TRBD1 (6 bases). The clonotype originates from a human donor with alopecia areata. The sequences come from CD4+ T cells sorted from blood, collected at week 0. The DNA of the CDR3 is TGTGCCAGCAGTGAGGGGGGGCGCGTCGGCTACACCTTC. Its protein product is CASSEGGRVGYTF.